This TCR beta chain stems from a study of CD8+CD57+ T cells in acquired aplastic anemia. Overall study context: Sorted CD4+ and CD8+ cells gave a mean 3.2 ug DNA, range about 0.19 to 27.4 ug.

Selection for sequencing was limited to patients who had shown CD8+CD57+ cell expansion by flow cytometry. A severe acquired aplastic anemia diagnosis applied to all patients. This CDR3 comprises 14 residues. After removal of 6 bases from V and 5 bases from J, the junction contained 5 bases not matched to a gene. Germline values: CDR1 LNHDA, CDR2 SQIVND (reference sequence). Many counts were recorded for this clonotype. Genomic DNA was employed as the template in profiling TCR beta VDJ and CDR3. One entry per CDR3 protein, called by TCRdb with MiXCR from the reads. The sample carries 160,000 or so distinct CDR3 sequences, roughly 48% recorded once.

This clonotype was obtained from a human donor with aplastic anemia. V gene TRBV19 combines with J gene TRBJ1-5, with 9 bases fitting TRBD1. Sequenced material: sorted CD4+, CD8+, or CD8+CD57+ T cells (not recorded which) from PBMCs. The CDR3 coding sequence is TGTGCCAGTAGCCCGACAGGGGGGGATCAGCCCCAGCATTTT. Translating it yields CASSPTGGDQPQHF. The whole variable domain, filled in from reference TRBV19 and TRBJ1-5, reads DGGITQSPKYLFRKEGQNVTLSCEQNLNHDAMYWYRQDPGQGLRLIYYSQIVNDFQKGDIAEGYSVSREKKESFPLTVTSAQKNPTAFYLCASSPTGGDQPQHFGDGTRLSIL.